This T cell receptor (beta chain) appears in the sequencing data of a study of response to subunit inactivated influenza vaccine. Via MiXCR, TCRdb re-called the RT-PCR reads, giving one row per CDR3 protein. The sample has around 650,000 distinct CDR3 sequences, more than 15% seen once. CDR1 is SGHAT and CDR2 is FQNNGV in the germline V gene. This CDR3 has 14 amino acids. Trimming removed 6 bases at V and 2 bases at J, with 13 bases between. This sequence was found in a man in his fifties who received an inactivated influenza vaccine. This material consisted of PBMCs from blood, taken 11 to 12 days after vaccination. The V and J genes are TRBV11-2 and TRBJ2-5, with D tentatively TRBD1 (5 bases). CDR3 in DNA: TGTGCCAGCAGTCCAGGGCGGATGCAAGAGACCCAGTACTTC. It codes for CASSPGRMQETQYF.